This T cell receptor beta chain was sequenced during a study of blood T cell repertoires in COVID-19. The V and J ends lost 6 bases and 4 bases respectively, with 15 bases between them. Germline-derived CDR1 and CDR2 are SNHLY and FYNNEI. The CDR3 sequence is 14 residues long. TCRdb's copy holds only in-frame clones and misses some; the assay was immunoSEQ multiplex PCR. Of 200,000 to 250,000 clones listed, 82% are singletons. The TCR was taken from a woman between 55 and 75 years old who had recovered from COVID-19. The chain couples TRBV2 to TRBJ1-1; perhaps TRBD1 as D (6 bases). The sample comprised PBMCs or T cells enriched from blood (not recorded which). The CDR3 nucleotides read TGTGCCAGCAGCTGGGACAAAAGTCGCACTGAAGCTTTCTTT. Translated: CASSWDKSRTEAFF.